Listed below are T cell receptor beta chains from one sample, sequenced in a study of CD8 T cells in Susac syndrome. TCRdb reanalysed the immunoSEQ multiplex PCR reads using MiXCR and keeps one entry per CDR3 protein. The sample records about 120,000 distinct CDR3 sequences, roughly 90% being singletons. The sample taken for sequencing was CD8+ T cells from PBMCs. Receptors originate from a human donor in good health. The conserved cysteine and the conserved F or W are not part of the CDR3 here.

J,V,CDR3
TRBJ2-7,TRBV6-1,ASTPTWSSYEQY
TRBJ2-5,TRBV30,AWSLPGLVGKTQY
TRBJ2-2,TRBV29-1,SVVAGGISGELF
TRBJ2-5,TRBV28,ASRMLGGQETQY
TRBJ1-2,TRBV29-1,SGGQGPGDGYT
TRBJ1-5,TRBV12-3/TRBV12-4,ASSPLQGGNQPQH
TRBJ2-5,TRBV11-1,ASSSFSGTASAQY
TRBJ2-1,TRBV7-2,ASSLGSGSYNEQF
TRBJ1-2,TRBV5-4,ASSPEGVEGYT
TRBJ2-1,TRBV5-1,ASSSSGGTNNEQF
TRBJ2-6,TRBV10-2,ASRTGNANVLT
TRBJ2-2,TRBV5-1,ATASEGNTGELF
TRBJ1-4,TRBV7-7,ASSLNSGGAEEKLF